The TCR beta chain described here comes from a study of post-analysis software for immune sequencing data. This clonotype has a handful of counts. The antigen remains undetermined. Every TCR beta cDNA library bore unique molecular identifiers. TCRdb passed the PCR reads through MiXCR, listing each CDR3 protein once. The data contain some 800,000 distinct CDR3 sequences, about half of them seen just once; the ten biggest clones take up 4.9%. Study conclusions and caveats: Normalized Chao1 diversity was significantly lower in multiple sclerosis patients than in controls. The authors found that F measure strongly co-clustered same-batch samples. A handful of TRBV segments occurring more often in patients than controls included TRBV5-6, TRBV5-1 and TRBV20-1.

Losses at the gene ends were 4 bases for V and 2 bases for J; bases not matched to a gene: 11. Germline CDR1 SGHRS, CDR2 YFSETQ. CDR3 size: 18 residues. The clonotype was recovered from a girl aged 10 to 17 with multiple sclerosis. The chain has TRBV5-1 and TRBJ2-7; TRBD2 matches at 14 bases. Sequencing used blood. The CDR3 DNA reads TGCGCCAGCAGCGGGGGACTAGCGGGAGAATCTCTCACCTACGAGCAGTACTTC. The encoded protein is CASSGGLAGESLTYEQYF.